Shown below are 11 T cell receptor beta chains from a single sample sequenced in a study of Graves' ophthalmopathy and Graves' hyperthyroidism. Transcripts of RNA were the source for amplifying TCR beta CDR3 regions. The workflow started with a first-round RT-PCR run with HTBI primers and then moved on to a second-round multiplex PCR. TCRdb passed the multiplex PCR reads through MiXCR, listing each CDR3 protein once. The sample records about 480,000 distinct CDR3 sequences, around 15% being singletons. Sequenced input: blood. The receptors originated from a young woman with Graves' ophthalmopathy.

This clonotype was detected ten times or more. The gene calls are TRBV6-5 and TRBJ2-2; TRBD1 is a possible D gene (5 bases). The CDR3 is 15 residues long. Germline-derived CDR1 and CDR2 are MNHEY and SVGAGI. The germline V and J ends were trimmed by 4 bases and 1 base, with 10 bases remaining between them. The CDR3 DNA reads TGTGCCAGCAGTTCCCGGACAAAGAACACCGGGGAGCTGTTTTTT. Protein sequence: CASSSRTKNTGELFF.

The chain recombines TRBV12-3 or TRBV12-4 with TRBJ2-7, with D uncertain. Trimming cost V 5 bases and J 3 bases, with 14 bases left between them. The CDR3 is 14 amino acids. CDR3 loop: CASSPLGTGYEQYF. DNA of the CDR3: TGTGCCAGCAGTCCTTTGGGCACTGGCTACGAGCAGTACTTC.

The CDR3, as DNA: TGTGCCAGCAGCGTCCTAGCGGGGGACCCAGAGACCCAGTACTTC. Its translation: CASSVLAGDPETQYF. The chain couples TRBV13 to TRBJ2-5; 10 bases are shared with TRBD2. CDR1 is PRHDT and CDR2 is FYEKMQ in the germline V gene (reference sequence). This CDR3 spans 15 amino acids. The V segment lost 5 bases and the J segment 4 bases; nucleotides outside the gene matches: 7.

This clonotype has ten or more counts. The rearrangement joins TRBV20-1 to TRBJ2-2, with 8 bases aligning to TRBD2. V lost 2 bases to trimming and J lost 2 bases; unmatched junction nucleotides: 10. Germline CDR1 and CDR2: DFQATT and SNEGSKA (reference sequence). The CDR3 length is 17 residues. The CDR3 DNA reads TGCAGTGCTAGATCCCTTAGCGGGATTGATAACACCGGGGAGCTGTTTTTT. It is translated as CSARSLSGIDNTGELFF.

There are many counts of this clonotype. The chain has TRBV12-3 or TRBV12-4 and TRBJ1-1; D remains ambiguous. CDR3 length equals 13 residues. V was trimmed by 2 bases and J by 5 bases, leaving 9 bases between them. The CDR3 DNA is TGTGCCAGCAGTTTATTTGGATGGACTGAAGCTTTCTTT. This sequence encodes CASSLFGWTEAFF.

This clonotype occurred many times. The rearrangement uses TRBV2 and TRBJ2-7; tentative D call: TRBD2 (6 bases). Trimming left V 4 bases short and J 7 bases short, with 20 bases between. Per germline, CDR1 SNHLY and CDR2 FYNNEI. The CDR3 is 15 amino acids. The CDR3 reads CASSAEGLGLREQYF. The CDR3 DNA reads TGTGCCAGCAGTGCGGAGGGACTCGGTCTGCGGGAGCAGTACTTC.

This clonotype was seen at least ten times. V is TRBV12-3 or TRBV12-4 and J is TRBJ1-2, with D hard to call. Trimming left V 1 base short and J 6 bases short, with 9 bases between. The CDR3 has 13 amino acids. CDR3 amino acids: CASSLGPADGYTF. The CDR3 bases are TGTGCCAGCAGTTTAGGCCCAGCGGATGGCTACACCTTC.

This clonotype occurred many times. The chain couples TRBV11-2 to TRBJ2-1; 10 positions agree with TRBD2. V shed 7 bases, J shed 9 bases, and the junction held 12 bases outside the gene matches. The CDR3 contains 15 residues. Germline loops: CDR1 SGHAT, CDR2 FQNNGV. As DNA, the CDR3 is TGTGCCAGCATAAAAGGGACTAGCGCTAGGGGTGAGCAGTTCTTC. As protein: CASIKGTSARGEQFF.

In its sample, this clonotype was seen many times. The chain joins TRBV28 to TRBJ2-7; unclear D gene. The germline V and J ends were trimmed by 5 bases and 5 bases, with 16 bases remaining between them. This CDR3 region has 14 residues. Germline values: CDR1 MDHEN, CDR2 SYDVKM. DNA of the CDR3: TGTGCCAGCAGTCTAGACCGGGCCGAGAACGAGCAGTACTTC. Protein sequence: CASSLDRAENEQYF.

This clonotype has only a few counts. V and J are TRBV18 and TRBJ1-5; D unresolved. This CDR3 has 15 amino acids. Trimming pared 5 bases from V and 7 bases from J, leaving 18 bases between. Per the germline V gene, CDR1 is KGHSH and CDR2 is LQKENI. The CDR3 nucleotides read TGTGCCAGCTCAGAACGGCGGGAACATTCGCAGCCCCAGCATTTT. This encodes CASSERREHSQPQHF.

The sample holds many counts of this clonotype. This chain uses TRBV28 with TRBJ1-6, with 7 bases that match TRBD1. Per the germline V gene, CDR1 is MDHEN and CDR2 is SYDVKM. V lost 6 bases to trimming and J lost 9 bases; unmatched junction nucleotides: 14. The length of the CDR3 is 16 residues. The CDR3, as DNA: TGTGCCAGCAGCCCCGGAGGACAGGTCGGCGGTTCACCCCTCCACTTT. It specifies CASSPGGQVGGSPLHF.